This T cell receptor beta chain was identified in a study of vaccination and CD4 T cells after COVID-19. Background on the study: Ranging from 14 to 241, the interval between dose two and post-vaccine sampling had a median of approximately 70 days. Findings and limits, study-wide: Within the convalescent patients, a median about 85% of the SARS-CoV-2-reactive clones were ones that appeared only post-vaccination.

Treatment in this sample: approximately nine-day PBMC culture with coronavirus spike peptide pools or control peptides (ViraFEST assay). Ahead of the COVID-19 pandemic (2011-2018), the CD4+ T cells of the unexposed donor were collected. Sequencing of the DNA from cultured CD4+ T cells was carried out with the Oncomine TCR Beta short-read assay. Using its own MiXCR run on the PCR reads, TCRdb lists one record per CDR3 protein. The sample has 7,000 to 10,000 distinct CDR3 sequences, about 45% seen once. Concerning this clonotype: Its antigen is still unknown.

The CDR3 sequence is 16 residues long. V lost 7 bases to trimming and J lost 5 bases, with 19 bases between them. From germline, CDR1 is KGHDR and CDR2 SFDVKD. Sequenced: CD4+ T cells from blood, cultured in vitro. The sequence was collected from a human donor in good health. This chain uses TRBV24-1 with TRBJ1-4; tentatively, D is TRBD1 (5 bases). As DNA, the CDR3 is TGTGCCACCAGACATTCTGTGAGGGGTCAAAATGAAAAACTGTTTTTT. Amino acids: CATRHSVRGQNEKLFF.